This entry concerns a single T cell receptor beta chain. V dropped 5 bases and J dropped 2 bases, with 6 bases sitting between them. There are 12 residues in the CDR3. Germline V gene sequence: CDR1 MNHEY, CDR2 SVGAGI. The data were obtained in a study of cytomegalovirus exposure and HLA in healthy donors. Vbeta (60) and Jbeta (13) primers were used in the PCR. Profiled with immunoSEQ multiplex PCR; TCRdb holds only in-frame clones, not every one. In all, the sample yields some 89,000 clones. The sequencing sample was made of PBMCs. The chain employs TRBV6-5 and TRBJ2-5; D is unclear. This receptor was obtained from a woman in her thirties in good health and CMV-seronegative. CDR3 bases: TGTGCCAGCAGTCGTGTACAAGAGACCCAGTACTTC. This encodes CASSRVQETQYF.